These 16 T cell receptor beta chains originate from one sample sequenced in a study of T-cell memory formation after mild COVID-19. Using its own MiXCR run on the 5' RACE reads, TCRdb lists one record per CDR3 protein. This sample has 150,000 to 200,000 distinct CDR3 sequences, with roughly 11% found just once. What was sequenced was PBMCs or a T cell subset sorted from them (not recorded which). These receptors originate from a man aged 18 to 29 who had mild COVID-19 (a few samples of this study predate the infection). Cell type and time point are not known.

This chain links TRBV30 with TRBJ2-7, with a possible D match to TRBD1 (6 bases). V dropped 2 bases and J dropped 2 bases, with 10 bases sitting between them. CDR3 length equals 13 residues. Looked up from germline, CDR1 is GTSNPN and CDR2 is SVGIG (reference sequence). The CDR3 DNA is TGTGCCTGGAGTTTAGGACAGACCTACGAGCAGTACTTC. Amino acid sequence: CAWSLGQTYEQYF.

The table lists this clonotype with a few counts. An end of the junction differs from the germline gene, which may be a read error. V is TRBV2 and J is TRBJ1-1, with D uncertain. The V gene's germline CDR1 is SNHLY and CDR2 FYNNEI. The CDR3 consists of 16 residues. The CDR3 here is CASSEAPWYKGSEAFF. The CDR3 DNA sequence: TGTGCCAGCAGCGAAGCCCCCTGGTATAAGGGTTCTGAAGCTTTCTTT.

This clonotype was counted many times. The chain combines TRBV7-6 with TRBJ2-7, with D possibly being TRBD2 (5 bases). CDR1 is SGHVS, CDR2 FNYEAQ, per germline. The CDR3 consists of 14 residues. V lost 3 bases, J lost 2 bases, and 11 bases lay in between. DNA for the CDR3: TGTGCCAGCAGCTTGCTCGCCGGGACCTACGAGCAGTACTTC. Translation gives CASSLLAGTYEQYF.

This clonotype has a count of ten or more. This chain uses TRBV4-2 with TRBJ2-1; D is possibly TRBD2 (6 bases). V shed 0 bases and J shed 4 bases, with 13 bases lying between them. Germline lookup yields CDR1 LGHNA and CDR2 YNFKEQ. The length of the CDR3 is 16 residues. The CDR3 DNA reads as TGTGCCAGCAGCCAAGATGTGGGGGAGGCTTACAATGAGCAGTTCTTC. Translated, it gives CASSQDVGEAYNEQFF.

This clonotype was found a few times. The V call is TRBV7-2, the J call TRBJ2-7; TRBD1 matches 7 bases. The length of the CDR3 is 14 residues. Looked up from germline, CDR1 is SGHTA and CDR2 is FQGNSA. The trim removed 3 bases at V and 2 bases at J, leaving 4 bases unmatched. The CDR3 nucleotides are TGTGCCAGCAGCTTTGACAGGGTGACCTACGAGCAGTACTTC. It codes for CASSFDRVTYEQYF.

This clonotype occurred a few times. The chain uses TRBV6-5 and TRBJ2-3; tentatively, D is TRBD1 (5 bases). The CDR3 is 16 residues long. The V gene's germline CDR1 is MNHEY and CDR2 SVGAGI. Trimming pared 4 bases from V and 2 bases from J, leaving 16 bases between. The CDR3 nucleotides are TGTGCCAGCAGTTCCGACAGCATTCCGGTCACAGATACGCAGTATTTT. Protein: CASSSDSIPVTDTQYF.

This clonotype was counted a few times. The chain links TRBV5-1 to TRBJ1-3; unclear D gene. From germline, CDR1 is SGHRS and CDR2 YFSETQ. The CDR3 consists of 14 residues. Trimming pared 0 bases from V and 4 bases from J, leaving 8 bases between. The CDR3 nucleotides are TGCGCCAGCAGCTTGGACCCGGCGGGAAACACCATATATTTT. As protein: CASSLDPAGNTIYF. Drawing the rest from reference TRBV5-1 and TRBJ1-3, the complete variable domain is KAGVTQTPRYLIKTRGQQVTLSCSPISGHRSVSWYQQTPGQGLQFLFEYFSETQRNKGNFPGRFSGRQFSNSRSEMNVSTLELGDSALYLCASSLDPAGNTIYFGEGSWLTVV.

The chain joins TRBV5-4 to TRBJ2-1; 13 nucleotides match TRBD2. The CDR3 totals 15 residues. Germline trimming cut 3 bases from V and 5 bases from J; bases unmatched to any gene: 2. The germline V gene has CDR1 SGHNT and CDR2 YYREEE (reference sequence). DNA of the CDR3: TGTGCCAGCAGCTCTGGACTAGCGGGGGACAATGAGCAGTTCTTC. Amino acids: CASSSGLAGDNEQFF.

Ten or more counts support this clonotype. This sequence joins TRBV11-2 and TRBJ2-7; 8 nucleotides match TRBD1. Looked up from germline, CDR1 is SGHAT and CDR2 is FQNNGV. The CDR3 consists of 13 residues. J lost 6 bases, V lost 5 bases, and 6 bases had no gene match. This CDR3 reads CASSTTGVGEQYV. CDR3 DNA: TGTGCCAGCAGCACGACAGGGGTAGGCGAGCAGTACGTC.

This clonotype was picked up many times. The DNA of the CDR3 is TGTGCCAGCAGCCCACAGGGAAACACTGAAGCTTTCTTT. This sequence encodes CASSPQGNTEAFF. This chain joins TRBV7-3 and TRBJ1-1; D is perhaps TRBD1 (6 bases). Germline CDR1 SGHTA, CDR2 FQGTGA. The CDR3 covers 13 residues. V lost 5 bases, J lost 2 bases, and 9 bases lay in between.

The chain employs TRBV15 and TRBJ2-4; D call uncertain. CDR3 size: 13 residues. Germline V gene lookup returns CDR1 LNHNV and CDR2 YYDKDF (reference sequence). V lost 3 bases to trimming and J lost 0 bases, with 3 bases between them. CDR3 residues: CATSSLAKNIQYF. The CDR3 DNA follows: TGTGCCACCAGCAGTTTAGCCAAAAACATTCAGTACTTC.

The CDR3 here is CSARGTDSYEQYF. CDR3 DNA sequence: TGCAGTGCTAGAGGGACGGATTCCTACGAGCAGTACTTC. The rearrangement links TRBV20-1 to TRBJ2-7; the D is unclear. The V gene's germline CDR1 is DFQATT and CDR2 SNEGSKA (reference sequence). Trimming removed 1 base from V and 1 base from J, with 8 bases in between. This CDR3 comprises 13 residues.

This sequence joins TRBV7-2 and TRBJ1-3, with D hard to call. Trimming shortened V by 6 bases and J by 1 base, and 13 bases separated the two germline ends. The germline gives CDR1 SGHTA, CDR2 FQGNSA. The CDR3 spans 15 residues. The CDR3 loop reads CASSSQTSSGNTIYF. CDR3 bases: TGTGCCAGCAGTTCTCAGACATCTTCTGGAAACACCATATATTTT.

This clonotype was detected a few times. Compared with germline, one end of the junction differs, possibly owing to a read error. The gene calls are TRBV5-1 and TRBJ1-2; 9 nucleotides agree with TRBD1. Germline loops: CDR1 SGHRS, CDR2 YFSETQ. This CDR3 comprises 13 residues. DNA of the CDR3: TGCGCCAGCAGCTTAACGGGGACAGGGCCAGTCCTCTTC. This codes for CASSLTGTGPVLF.

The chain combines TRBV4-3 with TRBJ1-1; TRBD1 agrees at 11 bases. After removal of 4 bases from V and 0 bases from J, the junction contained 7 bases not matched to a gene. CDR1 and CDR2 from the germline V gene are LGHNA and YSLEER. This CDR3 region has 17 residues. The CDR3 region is CASSRIRTGGLNTEAFF. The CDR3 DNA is TGCGCCAGCAGCCGAATAAGGACAGGGGGCCTGAACACTGAAGCTTTCTTT.

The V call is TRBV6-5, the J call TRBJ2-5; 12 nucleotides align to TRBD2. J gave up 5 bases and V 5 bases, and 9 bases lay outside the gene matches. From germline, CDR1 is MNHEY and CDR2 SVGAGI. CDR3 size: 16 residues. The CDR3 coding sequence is TGTGCCAGCAGTCATCTAGCGGGGGGGCACGGGGAGACCCAGTACTTC. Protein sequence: CASSHLAGGHGETQYF.